Shown below are 10 T cell receptor beta chains from a single sample sequenced in a study of blood T cell repertoires in COVID-19. TCRdb keeps only in-frame clones here, not all; method: immunoSEQ multiplex PCR. The table includes 130,000 or so clones, about 80% detected once. The sequenced sample was PBMCs or T cells enriched from blood (not recorded which). These receptors were obtained from a man in his forties with acute COVID-19.

The chain links TRBV9 to TRBJ2-1, with TRBD2 matching 7 bases. Germline trimming cut 4 bases from V and 5 bases from J; bases unmatched to any gene: 15. CDR3 length equals 17 residues. Germline V gene data show CDR1 as SGDLS and CDR2 as YYNGEE. The CDR3 spells CASSPRVGAGAHNEQFF. Written as DNA, the CDR3 is TGTGCCAGCAGCCCTAGAGTAGGGGCGGGAGCCCACAATGAGCAGTTCTTC.

The chain employs TRBV7-9 and TRBJ1-4; D may be TRBD1 (6 bases). The CDR3 is 14 amino acids. Trimming took off 5 bases at V and 3 bases at J, with 10 bases between the two ends. CDR1 is SEHNR and CDR2 is FQNEAQ in the germline V gene (reference sequence). CDR3 sequence: CASSPQGANEKLFF. The CDR3 coding sequence is TGTGCCAGCAGCCCACAGGGAGCTAATGAAAAACTGTTTTTT. Looking up the rest from reference TRBV7-9 and TRBJ1-4 gives the full variable domain: DTGVSQNPRHKITKRGQNVTFRCDPISEHNRLYWYRQTLGQGPEFLTYFQNEAQLEKSRLLSDRFSAERPKGSFSTLEIQRTEQGDSAMYLCASSPQGANEKLFFGSGTQLSVL.

The chain couples TRBV5-4 to TRBJ1-1, with TRBD1 matching over 7 bases. CDR3 size: 13 residues. Germline V gene sequence: CDR1 SGHNT, CDR2 YYREEE (reference sequence). The V segment lost 4 bases and the J segment 4 bases; nucleotides outside the gene matches: 4. Here the CDR3 DNA reads TGTGCCAGCAGCCCTGGGACAGTCACTGAAGCTTTCTTT. This gives the protein CASSPGTVTEAFF.

This clone was detected only a few times. The CDR3 bases are TGTGCCAGCAGCTTAGCCGGAGGGCGCGCGCGAAACACCATATATTTT. It is translated as CASSLAGGRARNTIYF. The chain is built from TRBV11-2 and TRBJ1-3; the D is unclear. Germline CDR1 SGHAT, CDR2 FQNNGV. V lost 1 base, J lost 5 bases, and 15 bases lay in between. The CDR3 runs 16 residues.

The J gene is TRBJ1-4, the V gene TRBV28, with 10 bases that match TRBD1. Looked up from germline, CDR1 is MDHEN and CDR2 is SYDVKM. Trimming removed 5 bases from V and 6 bases from J; junction bases left unmatched: 3. This CDR3 has 14 amino acids. In nucleotides, the CDR3 is TGTGCCAGCAGTGACAGGGGGCGAGATGAAAAACTGTTTTTT. It encodes CASSDRGRDEKLFF.

V and J are TRBV3-1 (or the pseudogene TRBV3-2) and TRBJ2-3; D is possibly TRBD1 (5 bases). The CDR3 contains 17 residues. CDR1 is LGHDT and CDR2 is YNNKEL in the germline V gene (reference sequence). With 4 bases removed from V and 0 bases from J, the gap between germline ends came to 17 bases. The CDR3 coding sequence is TGTGCCAGCAGCCCTCGACAGTTACCGTATAGCACAGATACGCAGTATTTT. Translation gives CASSPRQLPYSTDTQYF.

This clone was observed once. The chain recombines TRBV7-3 with TRBJ2-3, with 9 bases that match TRBD1. CDR1 and CDR2 from the germline V gene are SGHTA and FQGTGA. The CDR3 is 16 residues long. With 5 bases clipped from V and 3 bases from J, the junction kept 9 bases outside the gene matches. The CDR3 sequence is CASSRGQGFSTDTQYF. The DNA for the CDR3 is TGTGCCAGCAGCCGCGGACAGGGGTTCAGTACAGATACGCAGTATTTT. Full variable domain (remainder filled in from reference TRBV7-3 and TRBJ2-3): GAGVSQTPSNKVTEKGKYVELRCDPISGHTALYWYRQSLGQGPEFLIYFQGTGAADDSGLPNDRFFAVRPEGSVSTLKIQRTERGDSAVYLCASSRGQGFSTDTQYFGPGTRLTVL.

The chain has TRBV11-2 and TRBJ2-7, with a possible D match to TRBD2 (5 bases). Germline loops: CDR1 SGHAT, CDR2 FQNNGV. V was clipped by 3 bases and J by 0 bases, with 9 bases between them. This CDR3 region has 14 residues. Written as DNA, the CDR3 is TGTGCCAGCAGCTTCGGGGTGGGCTCCTACGAGCAGTACTTC. Protein sequence: CASSFGVGSYEQYF.

On this clone itself: One end of the junction is discordant with germline, which a read error may explain. The chain has TRBV19 and TRBJ2-3; 7 nucleotides line up with TRBD1. CDR1 and CDR2 from the germline V gene are LNHDA and SQIVND (reference sequence). The CDR3 has 15 residues. CDR3 sequence: CASSLDRAITDTQYF. In DNA form, the CDR3 reads TGTGCCAGTAGTCTAGACAGGGCAATCACAGATACGCAGTATTTT.

J is TRBJ2-3 and V is TRBV3-1 (or the pseudogene TRBV3-2); TRBD1 agrees at 9 bases. Germline V gene lookup returns CDR1 LGHDT and CDR2 YNNKEL (reference sequence). Losses at the gene ends were 3 bases for V and 6 bases for J; bases not matched to a gene: 4. CDR3 length: 14 residues. CDR3 DNA sequence: TGTGCCAGCAGCCACCGACAGGGGGTGGATACGCAGTATTTT. Translating gives CASSHRQGVDTQYF.